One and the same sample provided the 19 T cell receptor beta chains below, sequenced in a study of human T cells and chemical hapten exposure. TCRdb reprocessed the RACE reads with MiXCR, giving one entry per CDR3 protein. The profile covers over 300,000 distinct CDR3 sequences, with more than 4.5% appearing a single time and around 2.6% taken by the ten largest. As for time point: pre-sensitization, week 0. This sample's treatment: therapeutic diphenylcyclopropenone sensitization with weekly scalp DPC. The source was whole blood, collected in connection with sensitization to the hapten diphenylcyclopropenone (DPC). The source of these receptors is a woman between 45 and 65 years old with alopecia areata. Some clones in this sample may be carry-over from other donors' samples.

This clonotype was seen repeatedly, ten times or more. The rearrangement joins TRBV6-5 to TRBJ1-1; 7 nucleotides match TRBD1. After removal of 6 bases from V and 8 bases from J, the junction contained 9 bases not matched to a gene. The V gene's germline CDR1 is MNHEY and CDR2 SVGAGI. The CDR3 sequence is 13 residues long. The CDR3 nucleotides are TGTGCCAGCAGATTCCGGACAGGCGACGAAGCTTTCTTT. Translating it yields CASRFRTGDEAFF.

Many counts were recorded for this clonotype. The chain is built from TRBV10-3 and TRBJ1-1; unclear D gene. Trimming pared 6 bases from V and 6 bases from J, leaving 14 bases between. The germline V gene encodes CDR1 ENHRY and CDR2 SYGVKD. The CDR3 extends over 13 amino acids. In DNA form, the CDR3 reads TGTGCCATCAGCCCAGCGCTAGATGCTGAAGCTTTCTTT. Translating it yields CAISPALDAEAFF.

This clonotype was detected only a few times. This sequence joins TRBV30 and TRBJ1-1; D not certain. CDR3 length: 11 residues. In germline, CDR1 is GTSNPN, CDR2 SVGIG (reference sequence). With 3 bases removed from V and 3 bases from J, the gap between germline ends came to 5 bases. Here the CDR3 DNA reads TGTGCCTGGAGCGGTGACACTGAAGCTTTCTTT. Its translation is CAWSGDTEAFF.

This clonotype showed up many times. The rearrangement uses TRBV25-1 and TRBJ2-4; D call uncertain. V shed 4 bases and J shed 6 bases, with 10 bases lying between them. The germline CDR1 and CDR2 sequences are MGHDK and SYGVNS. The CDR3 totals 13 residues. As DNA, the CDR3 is TGTGCCAGCAGTGGACCGATCGGAAACATTCAGTACTTC. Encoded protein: CASSGPIGNIQYF.

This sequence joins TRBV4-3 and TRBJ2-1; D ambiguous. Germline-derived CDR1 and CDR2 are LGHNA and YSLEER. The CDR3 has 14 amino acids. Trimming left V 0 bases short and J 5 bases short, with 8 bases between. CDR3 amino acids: CASSQERSHNEQFF. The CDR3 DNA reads TGCGCCAGCAGCCAAGAGAGGTCCCACAATGAGCAGTTCTTC.

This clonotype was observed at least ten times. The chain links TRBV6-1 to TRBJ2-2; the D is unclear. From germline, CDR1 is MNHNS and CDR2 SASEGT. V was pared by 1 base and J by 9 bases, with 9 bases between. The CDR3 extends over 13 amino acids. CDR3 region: CASSEVDARELFF. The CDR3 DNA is TGTGCCAGCAGTGAAGTCGATGCTCGGGAGCTGTTTTTT.

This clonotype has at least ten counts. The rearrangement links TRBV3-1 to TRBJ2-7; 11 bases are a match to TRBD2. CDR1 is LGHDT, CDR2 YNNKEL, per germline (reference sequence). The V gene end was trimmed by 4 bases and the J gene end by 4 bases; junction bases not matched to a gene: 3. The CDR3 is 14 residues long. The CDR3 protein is CASSPTSGKYEQYF. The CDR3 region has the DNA TGTGCCAGCAGCCCGACTAGCGGGAAGTACGAGCAGTACTTC.

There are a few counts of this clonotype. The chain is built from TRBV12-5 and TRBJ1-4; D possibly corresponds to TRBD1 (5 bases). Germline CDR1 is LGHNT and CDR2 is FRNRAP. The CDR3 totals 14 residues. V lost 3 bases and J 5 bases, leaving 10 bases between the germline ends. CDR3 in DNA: TGTGCTAGTGGTTTCAACAGGTTGAATGAAAAACTGTTTTTT. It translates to CASGFNRLNEKLFF.

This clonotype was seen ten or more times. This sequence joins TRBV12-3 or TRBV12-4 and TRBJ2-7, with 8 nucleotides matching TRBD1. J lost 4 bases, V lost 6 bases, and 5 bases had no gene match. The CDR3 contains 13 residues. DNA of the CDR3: TGTGCCAGCAGGTCGACAGGGGCTTACGAGCAGTACTTC. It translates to CASRSTGAYEQYF.

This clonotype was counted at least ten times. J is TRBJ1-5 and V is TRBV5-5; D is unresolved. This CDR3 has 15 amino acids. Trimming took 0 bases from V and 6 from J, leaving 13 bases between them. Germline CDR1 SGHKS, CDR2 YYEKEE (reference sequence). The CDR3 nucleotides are TGTGCCAGCAGCTTGGAAGGGCATCGAGGTCAGCCCCAGCATTTT. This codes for CASSLEGHRGQPQHF.

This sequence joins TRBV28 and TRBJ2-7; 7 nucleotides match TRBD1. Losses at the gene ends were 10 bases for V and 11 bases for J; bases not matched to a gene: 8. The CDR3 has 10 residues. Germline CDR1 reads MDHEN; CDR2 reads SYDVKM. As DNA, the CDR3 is TGTGCCACCTTCGACAGGGTCAAGTACTTC. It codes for CATFDRVKYF.

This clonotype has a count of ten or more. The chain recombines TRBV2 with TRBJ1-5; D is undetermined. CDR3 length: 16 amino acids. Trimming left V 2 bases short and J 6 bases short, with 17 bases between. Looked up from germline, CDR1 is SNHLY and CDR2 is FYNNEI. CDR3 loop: CASSESRPVMGQPQHF. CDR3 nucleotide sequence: TGTGCCAGCAGTGAAAGTAGACCAGTGATGGGTCAGCCCCAGCATTTT.

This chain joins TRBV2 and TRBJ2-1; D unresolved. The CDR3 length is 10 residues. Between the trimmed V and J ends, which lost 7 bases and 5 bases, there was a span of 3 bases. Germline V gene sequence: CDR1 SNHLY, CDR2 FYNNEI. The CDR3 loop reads CASNNNEQFF. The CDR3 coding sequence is TGTGCCAGCAACAACAATGAGCAGTTCTTC.

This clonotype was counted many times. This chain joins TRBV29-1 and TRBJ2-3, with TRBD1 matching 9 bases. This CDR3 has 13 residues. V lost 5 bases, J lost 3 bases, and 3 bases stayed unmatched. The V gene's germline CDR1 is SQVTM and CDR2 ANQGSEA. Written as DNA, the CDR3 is TGCAGCGTTTACAGGGGGCGGACAGATACGCAGTATTTT. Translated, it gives CSVYRGRTDTQYF.

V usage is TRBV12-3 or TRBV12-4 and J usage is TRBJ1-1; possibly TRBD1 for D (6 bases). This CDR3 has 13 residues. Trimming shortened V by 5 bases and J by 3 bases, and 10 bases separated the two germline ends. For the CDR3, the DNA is TGTGCCAGCAGTCTGAACAGGGACACTGAAGCTTTCTTT. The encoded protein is CASSLNRDTEAFF.

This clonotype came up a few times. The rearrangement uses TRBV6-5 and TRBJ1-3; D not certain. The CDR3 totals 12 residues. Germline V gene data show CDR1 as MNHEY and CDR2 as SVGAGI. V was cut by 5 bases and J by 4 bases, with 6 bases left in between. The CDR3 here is CASSPQGNTIYF. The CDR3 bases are TGTGCCAGCAGTCCACAGGGAAACACCATATATTTT.

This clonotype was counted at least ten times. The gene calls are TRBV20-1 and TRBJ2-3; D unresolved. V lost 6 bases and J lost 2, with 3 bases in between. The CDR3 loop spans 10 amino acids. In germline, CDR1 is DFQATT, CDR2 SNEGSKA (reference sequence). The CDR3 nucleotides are TGCAGTGCGAACACAGATACGCAGTATTTT. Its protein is CSANTDTQYF.

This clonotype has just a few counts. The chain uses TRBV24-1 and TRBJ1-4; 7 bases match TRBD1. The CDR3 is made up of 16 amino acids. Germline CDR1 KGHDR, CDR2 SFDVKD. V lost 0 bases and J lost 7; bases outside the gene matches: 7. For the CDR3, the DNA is TGTGCCACCAGTGATTTGCCGGAGGGGGCTGGTGAAAAACTGTTTTTT. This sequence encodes CATSDLPEGAGEKLFF.

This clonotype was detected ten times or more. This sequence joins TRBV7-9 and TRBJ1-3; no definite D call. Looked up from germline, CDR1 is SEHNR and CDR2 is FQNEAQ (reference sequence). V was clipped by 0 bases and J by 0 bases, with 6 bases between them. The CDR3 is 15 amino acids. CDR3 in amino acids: CASSLAASSGNTIYF. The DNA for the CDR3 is TGTGCCAGCAGCTTAGCGGCAAGCTCTGGAAACACCATATATTTT.